This TCR beta chain was captured in a study of metastatic and nonmetastatic thyroid tumors. Study-level background: It was across blood and tumor or nodule tissue from malignant and benign thyroid patients that repertoires were compared. Study-level results: Compared with benign nodules, malignant thyroid tumors were reported to have significantly higher TCR beta diversity in both blood and tumor.

This clone was found many times. Its target is not known. The germline V and J ends were trimmed by 9 bases and 1 base, with 10 bases remaining between them. There are 13 residues in the CDR3. CDR1 is ENHRY, CDR2 SYGVKD, per germline. MiXCR reprocessed the PCR reads for TCRdb. Altogether about 36,000 clones are present, less than 25% being singletons, with the ten largest covering around 15%. The entire patient cohort was treatment-naive prior to thyroid surgery. The chain combines TRBV10-3 with TRBJ2-1; a weak D match, TRBD2 (6 bases). The material sequenced was blood. The clonotype originates from a female donor with papillary thyroid cancer or a benign thyroid nodule (not recorded which). Some clones in this sample may be carry-over from other donors' samples. DNA for the CDR3: TGTGCCATGGCAGCGGGTTCCTACAATGAGCAGTTCTTC. It is translated as CAMAAGSYNEQFF.